The sequence of this TCR beta chain was determined in a study of T cell responses to AZD1222 COVID-19 vaccine. Study observations and caveats: Baseline seropositives among AZD1222 recipients totaled only 5 to 7.

This table comes from immunoSEQ multiplex PCR, and its TCRdb copy is limited to in-frame clones, with some not included. The sample lists 90,000 to 150,000 clones; roughly 87% were seen once. Germline V gene lookup returns CDR1 WNHNN and CDR2 SYGVQD (reference sequence). Trimming took 3 bases from V and 3 from J, leaving 12 bases between them. The CDR3 is made up of 14 amino acids. Worth noting for this clone: Its antigen is still unknown.

This chain links TRBV10-1 with TRBJ2-7; D gene uncertain. The sequencing used peripheral blood, collected on day 0 of AZD1222 vaccination. The sequence was collected from an adult in good health. Here the CDR3 DNA reads TGCGCCAGCAGTGACGGAGACGAACTCTACGAGCAGTACTTC. It yields the protein CASSDGDELYEQYF.